A single sample gave rise to the 4 T cell receptor beta chains below, sequenced in a study of T cells in narcolepsy. TCRdb keeps only in-frame clones here, not all; method: immunoSEQ multiplex PCR. The sample includes about 20,000 clones, 80% to 85% seen only once; the top ten take 1.5% to 2%. Material: memory (CD45RA-) CD4+ T cells from blood. The receptors here all came from a human donor in good health.

This sequence joins TRBV7-2 and TRBJ1-1, with 9 bases fitting TRBD1. The CDR3 length is 15 residues. The trim removed 6 bases at V and 0 bases at J, leaving 5 bases unmatched. Germline V gives CDR1 SGHTA, CDR2 FQGNSA. The chain's CDR3 is CASRAQGAVNTEAFF. CDR3 nucleotides: TGTGCCAGCAGGGCACAGGGGGCGGTGAACACTGAAGCTTTCTTT.

The rearrangement joins TRBV14 to TRBJ1-1, with TRBD1 identical over 10 bases. Unmatched junction bases numbered 12, after V lost 2 bases and J lost 0 bases. The germline V gene has CDR1 SGHDN and CDR2 FVKESK. The CDR3 totals 19 residues. This chain's CDR3 is CASSQTTGGPFWLNTEAFF. For the CDR3, the DNA is TGTGCCAGCAGCCAAACGACAGGGGGCCCCTTCTGGCTGAACACTGAAGCTTTCTTT.

This chain joins TRBV6-6 and TRBJ1-6, with D possibly matching TRBD1 (5 bases). This CDR3 region has 15 residues. Trimming cost V 5 bases and J 9 bases, with 17 bases left between them. From germline, CDR1 is MNHNY and CDR2 SVGAGI (reference sequence). The CDR3 region is CASSRTRDAGSPLHF. Written as DNA, the CDR3 is TGTGCCAGCAGTAGAACTCGGGACGCAGGTTCACCCCTCCACTTT.

The chain recombines TRBV5-1 with TRBJ1-1; no reliable D call. CDR3 length: 13 residues. CDR1 is SGHRS and CDR2 is YFSETQ in the germline V gene. Trimming stripped 4 bases from V and 3 bases from J, with 10 bases between. In DNA, the CDR3 is TGCGCCAGCAGCCCGGACGCCTACACTGAAGCTTTCTTT. This codes for CASSPDAYTEAFF.